This T cell receptor beta chain was retrieved from a study of metastatic and nonmetastatic thyroid tumors. This clone has just one count. Per germline, CDR1 SGHAT and CDR2 FQNNGV. This CDR3 is built from 17 residues. Germline trimming cut 5 bases from V and 2 bases from J; bases unmatched to any gene: 9. TCRdb re-clonotyped the PCR reads via MiXCR. The profile shows fewer than 25,000 clones, just over 14% of them singletons. Among the patients, none had received any treatment before thyroid surgery. The sequencing input was tumor tissue. The rearrangement joins TRBV11-2 to TRBJ2-7, with 13 bases fitting TRBD2. This sequence originates from a female donor with papillary thyroid cancer or a benign thyroid nodule (not recorded which). Some clones in this sample may be carry-over from other donors' samples. The CDR3: CASSILRTSGSTYEQYF. Here the CDR3 DNA reads TGTGCCAGCAGCATCCTCAGGACTAGCGGGAGCACCTACGAGCAGTACTTC.